What follows describes a single T cell receptor (beta chain). The specificity of this receptor is unknown. No clone much larger than this one lies a single base away; base qualities are absent. This sample was taken from a study of T cell responses to AZD1222 COVID-19 vaccine (dated by TCRdb to the early 2020s). In the study overall: A total of approximately 250 trial participants underwent TCR sequencing, of whom about 200 had received two doses of AZD1222 and roughly 26 had received two doses of the MenACWY control vaccine. Trial participants were enrolled by age into subgroups of 18-55, 56-69 and 70-plus years, and around 150, 29 and 61 TCR-sequenced participants, respectively, were included in these subgroups. Overall study results and their limits: Only a handful of AZD1222 recipients were SARS-CoV-2 seropositive at baseline, limiting conclusions about previously exposed vaccinees. Most participants were white British and females outnumbered males, and the authors suggested that clonal diversity may have been underestimated. Because no day 14 peak-response samples were available, the repertoires could be characterized only after the peak T cell response. Spike-specific TCR breadth and depth rose significantly after two AZD1222 doses compared with day 0 and with MenACWY recipients. Reportedly, close to half of the unique spike-specific TCRs recognized epitopes lying outside the regions that are mutated in the B.1.351 and B.1.1.7 variants. CD4 TCRs associated with the vaccine covered the entire spike protein, and the dominant responses were in regions 160-218 and 743-854. In the small 56-69-year group, the increase in depth fell short of significance, most likely because of low power.

The CDR3 regions of human TCRbeta chains were analyzed by immunosequencing. On the study's bioinformatics: Repertoire TCRs were matched against a reference library of SARS-CoV-2-specific TCRs generated with the MIRA antigen-specificity platform. Breadth was defined as the fraction of unique TCRs that were SARS-CoV-2-associated. Depth was defined as the fraction of total T cells that were SARS-CoV-2-associated. Using the MIRA data, each spike-specific TCR was assigned both to the spike region to which the TCR was reactive and to a CD4 or CD8 class. Log10-transformed breadth and depth values were compared by one-way ANOVA with Sidak's multiple comparisons tests. The clones in this table, taken by TCRdb from immuneACCESS, are in-frame only. Not every clone is retained; where verified, under half of the shortfall comes from an unresolved V gene, and the cause of the rest is unknown. That table supplies the V and J calls and clone size; D and trimming were determined from the DNA. The sample table lists 120,000 or so clones, over 80% of them with a count of one. Around 8% of the sample comes from the top ten.

The sample's time point label, decoded: about 28 days (+/-7) after the second vaccine dose. AZD1222 recipients given second doses at about 4 weeks or at about 12 weeks were pooled, since spike-specific TCR depth and breadth were not found to differ between the two schedules. Vaccinee samples were obtained from the UK trials COV001 and COV002, which included a single-blind randomized controlled phase 2/3 trial of AZD1222 (ChAdOx1 nCoV-19) in healthy adults. For TCRbeta chain sequencing, PBMC samples from trial participants were taken at day 0 and at day 28 after the second dose. The source was peripheral blood, collected 28 days after the second AZD1222 dose. The TCR comes from an adult who received the AZD1222 COVID-19 vaccine.

Read as DNA, the sequence is TGTGCCAGCAGCCAGGGACAGGGGGCTGATAATTCACCCCTCCACTTT. It is translated as CASSQGQGADNSPLHF. The sequence is built from TRBV9 and TRBJ1-6, with 12 bases matching TRBD1. According to the germline V gene, CDR1 reads SGDLS and CDR2 reads YYNGEE. The CDR3 numbers 16 residues from cysteine through phenylalanine. CDR3 DNA only is kept here, 48 bases in frame from base 1. V is cut back by 4 bases and J by 5 bases, with 4 bases in the junction unmatched. The reference TRBV9 and TRBJ1-6 proteins fill in what lies around the CDR3, so the full variable domain reads DSGVTQTPKHLITATGQRVTLRCSPRSGDLSVYWYQQSLDQGLQFLIQYYNGEERAKGNILERFSAQQFPDLHSELNLSSLELGDSALYFCASSQGQGADNSPLHFGNGTRLTVT.